This passage covers 25 T cell receptor beta chains from one sample sequenced in a study of graft-versus-host responses after intestinal transplantation. The antigens of these receptors remain unknown. Only in-frame clones appear in the TCRdb table, and some are missing; sequencing was by immunoSEQ multiplex PCR. The sample contains roughly 120,000 clones, approximately 92% of which appear only once. The sample here was unstimulated CD4+ T cells sorted from spleen or lymph node cells, taken before intestinal transplant. These receptors all stem from a human donor who received an intestinal transplant.

The chain has TRBV7-9 and TRBJ2-7, with D unclear. Per germline, CDR1 SEHNR and CDR2 FQNEAQ (reference sequence). V was pared by 3 bases and J by 8 bases, with 17 bases between. This CDR3 spans 14 amino acids. CDR3 in amino acids: CASSFFPTGTQQYF. For the CDR3, the DNA is TGTGCCAGCAGCTTCTTTCCGACGGGTACGCAGCAGTACTTC.

The chain couples TRBV7-9 to TRBJ2-5; D is possibly TRBD1 (5 bases). Trimming cost V 6 bases and J 2 bases, with 7 bases left between them. The CDR3 sequence is 12 residues long. Germline CDR1 SEHNR, CDR2 FQNEAQ (reference sequence). The CDR3 here is CASRRQQETQYF. CDR3 coding DNA: TGTGCCAGCAGGAGACAGCAAGAGACCCAGTACTTC.

This chain uses TRBV5-1 with TRBJ2-2, with no clear D. The length of the CDR3 is 16 residues. V dropped 4 bases and J dropped 0 bases, with 13 bases sitting between them. Germline CDR1 is SGHRS and CDR2 is YFSETQ. This chain's CDR3 is CASSREPVANTGELFF. The CDR3 coding sequence is TGCGCCAGCAGCCGCGAGCCGGTCGCGAACACCGGGGAGCTGTTTTTT.

The rearrangement uses TRBV18 and TRBJ1-3, with a tentative D call TRBD1 (5 bases). The CDR3 has 18 amino acids. Germline V gene lookup returns CDR1 KGHSH and CDR2 LQKENI. V gave up 3 bases and J gave up 0 bases, with 18 bases separating them. CDR3 loop: CASSPKGRGLSSGNTIYF. The CDR3 DNA reads TGTGCCAGCTCACCGAAGGGTAGGGGACTAAGCTCTGGAAACACCATATATTTT.

V and J are TRBV28 and TRBJ2-7, with 7 nucleotides matching TRBD2. CDR3 length: 17 residues. Germline CDR1 is MDHEN and CDR2 is SYDVKM. V shed 2 bases and J 2 bases; nucleotides not matched to a gene: 12. The CDR3 spells CASSLKIGLAATYEQYF. In DNA form, the CDR3 reads TGTGCCAGCAGTTTAAAGATTGGCCTAGCGGCAACCTACGAGCAGTACTTC. Variable domain in full (rest from reference TRBV28 and TRBJ2-7): DVKVTQSSRYLVKRTGEKVFLECVQDMDHENMFWYRQDPGLGLRLIYFSYDVKMKEKGDIPEGYSVSREKKERFSLILESASTNQTSMYLCASSLKIGLAATYEQYFGPGTRLTVT.

The chain couples TRBV27 to TRBJ2-3; D perhaps matches TRBD2 (6 bases). The V end lost 2 bases, the J end lost 2 bases, and 11 bases lay between the germline ends. CDR3 size: 15 residues. Per germline, CDR1 MNHEY and CDR2 SMNVEV (reference sequence). CDR3: CASSLGGYYTDTQYF. As DNA, the CDR3 is TGTGCCAGCAGTTTAGGGGGGTACTACACAGATACGCAGTATTTT.

The chain links TRBV11-3 to TRBJ1-1; D uncertain. V was cut by 5 bases and J by 13 bases, with 17 bases left in between. This CDR3 spans 12 amino acids. Germline loops: CDR1 SGHNT, CDR2 YENEEA. CDR3 in amino acids: CASSPGGPKLFF. The CDR3 DNA reads TGTGCCAGCAGCCCCGGAGGACCCAAGCTTTTCTTT. Drawing the rest from reference TRBV11-3 and TRBJ1-1, the complete variable domain is EAGVVQSPRYKIIEKKQPVAFWCNPISGHNTLYWYLQNLGQGPELLIRYENEEAVDDSQLPKDRFSAERLKGVDSTLKIQPAELGDSAVYLCASSPGGPKLFFGQGTRLTVV.

V gene TRBV7-6 combines with J gene TRBJ2-7, with 7 nucleotides matching TRBD2. Germline values: CDR1 SGHVS, CDR2 FNYEAQ. V lost 0 bases, J lost 1 base, and 3 bases stayed unmatched. This CDR3 region has 15 residues. The CDR3 protein is CASSLASGRSYEQYF. For the CDR3, the DNA is TGTGCCAGCAGCTTAGCCTCCGGGAGGTCCTACGAGCAGTACTTC. Drawing the rest from reference TRBV7-6 and TRBJ2-7, the complete variable domain is GAGVSQSPRYKVTKRGQDVALRCDPISGHVSLYWYRQALGQGPEFLTYFNYEAQQDKSGLPNDRFSAERPEGSISTLTIQRTEQRDSAMYRCASSLASGRSYEQYFGPGTRLTVT.

V is TRBV6-5 and J is TRBJ1-1; D perhaps matches TRBD1 (5 bases). V was pared by 2 bases and J by 5 bases, with 12 bases between. The CDR3 is made up of 14 amino acids. Germline CDR1 reads MNHEY; CDR2 reads SVGAGI. CDR3 DNA sequence: TGTGCCAGCAGTTACGGGACGTATTTTACTGAAGCTTTCTTT. Amino acids: CASSYGTYFTEAFF.

This sequence joins TRBV6-6 and TRBJ2-7; no firm D call. Germline V gene sequence: CDR1 MNHNY, CDR2 SVGAGI (reference sequence). The CDR3 is made up of 12 amino acids. V dropped 4 bases and J dropped 2 bases, with 6 bases sitting between them. In nucleotides, the CDR3 is TGTGCCAGCAGTTCTGGGGCCTACGAGCAGTACTTC. Translating gives CASSSGAYEQYF.

The chain joins TRBV6-6 to TRBJ2-7; D is ambiguous. Trimming took off 6 bases at V and 2 bases at J, with 8 bases between the two ends. CDR3 length equals 12 residues. CDR1 MNHNY and CDR2 SVGAGI come from the germline V gene (reference sequence). The DNA for the CDR3 is TGTGCCAGCAGACACACTACCTACGAGCAGTACTTC. Encoded protein: CASRHTTYEQYF.

This chain connects TRBV19 to TRBJ2-2; tentatively, D is TRBD1 (7 bases). The CDR3 consists of 15 residues. The germline gives CDR1 LNHDA, CDR2 SQIVND (reference sequence). V lost 3 bases, J lost 7 bases, and 15 bases lay in between. In DNA, the CDR3 is TGTGCCAGTAGTATCAAGACAGGGAGGATCGGGGAGCTGTTTTTT. Its translation: CASSIKTGRIGELFF.

The chain is built from TRBV5-1 and TRBJ2-1; either TRBD1 or TRBD2 may fit D (5 bases each). In germline, CDR1 is SGHRS, CDR2 YFSETQ. The CDR3 has 16 residues. Trimming stripped 2 bases from V and 0 bases from J, with 12 bases between. The CDR3 spells CASSFHRDGSYNEQFF. DNA for the CDR3: TGCGCCAGCAGCTTCCACCGGGACGGCTCCTACAATGAGCAGTTCTTC.

CDR3 sequence: CASHSQGKMSTEAFF. The CDR3 bases are TGTGCCAGCCACAGTCAGGGAAAGATGAGCACTGAAGCTTTCTTT. The gene calls are TRBV2 and TRBJ1-1, with D tentatively TRBD1 (5 bases). Between the trimmed V and J ends, which lost 8 bases and 4 bases, there was a span of 20 bases. Germline V gene lookup returns CDR1 SNHLY and CDR2 FYNNEI. The CDR3 length is 15 residues.

The chain uses TRBV28 and TRBJ1-2; D unclear. CDR1 MDHEN and CDR2 SYDVKM come from the germline V gene. V was clipped by 5 bases and J by 0 bases, with 19 bases between them. The CDR3 is 17 amino acids. CDR3 nucleotides: TGTGCCAGCAGTCCCCCTACTCGACGGATTACTAACTATGGCTACACCTTC. Its translation: CASSPPTRRITNYGYTF.

The gene calls are TRBV13 and TRBJ2-1, with D maybe TRBD1 (6 bases). V lost 5 bases and J lost 8, with 16 bases in between. The germline V gene encodes CDR1 PRHDT and CDR2 FYEKMQ (reference sequence). The CDR3 is made up of 14 amino acids. In nucleotides, the CDR3 is TGTGCCAGCAGCCCCCGACAGGCGTACCATGAGCAGTTCTTC. Protein: CASSPRQAYHEQFF.

V usage is TRBV6-5 and J usage is TRBJ2-3; D might be TRBD2 (6 bases). Germline values: CDR1 MNHEY, CDR2 SVGAGI. V gave up 0 bases and J gave up 0 bases, with 10 bases separating them. This CDR3 region has 16 residues. CDR3 nucleotides: TGTGCCAGCAGTTACTCTGGCGGGATGAGCACAGATACGCAGTATTTT. It codes for CASSYSGGMSTDTQYF.

V is TRBV14 and J is TRBJ2-3; no firm D call. Per germline, CDR1 SGHDN and CDR2 FVKESK. The CDR3 runs 15 residues. Trimming cost V 2 bases and J 0 bases, with 9 bases left between them. This CDR3 is CASSQTLRSTDTQYF. The DNA for the CDR3 is TGTGCCAGCAGCCAAACTCTTCGGAGCACAGATACGCAGTATTTT.

This chain connects TRBV30 to TRBJ1-1, with a weak D call TRBD1 (6 bases). Trimming shortened V by 3 bases and J by 4 bases, and 12 bases separated the two germline ends. The CDR3 length is 13 residues. Germline V gene data show CDR1 as GTSNPN and CDR2 as SVGIG (reference sequence). Here the CDR3 DNA reads TGTGCCTGGAGCCGGGAAGGGGGCACTGAAGCTTTCTTT. Its protein product is CAWSREGGTEAFF. The full variable domain, rest sourced from reference TRBV30 and TRBJ1-1, is SQTIHQWPATLVQPVGSPLSLECTVEGTSNPNLYWYRQAAGRGLQLLFYSVGIGQISSEVPQNLSASRPQDRQFILSSKKLLLSDSGFYLCAWSREGGTEAFFGQGTRLTVV.

This chain uses TRBV9 with TRBJ2-7; D not certain. The V gene's germline CDR1 is SGDLS and CDR2 YYNGEE. V lost 0 bases and J 2 bases, leaving 12 bases between the germline ends. CDR3 length: 15 amino acids. The CDR3 nucleotides read TGTGCCAGCAGCGTAGACGCCGCGTCAGCCTACGAGCAGTACTTC. Residues: CASSVDAASAYEQYF.

With respect to this clone: Other DNA sequences of this sample code for an identical CDR3. J is TRBJ1-1 and V is TRBV18; D unclear. Trimming took off 3 bases at V and 1 base at J, with 6 bases between the two ends. The CDR3 spans 13 residues. Germline V CDR1 and CDR2: KGHSH, LQKENI. The CDR3 protein is CASSPGRNTEAFF. The CDR3 DNA reads as TGTGCCAGCTCACCTGGGAGGAACACTGAAGCTTTCTTT.

This sequence joins TRBV27 and TRBJ2-2, with TRBD1 matching over 10 bases. J lost 6 bases, V lost 6 bases, and 10 bases had no gene match. Germline CDR1 reads MNHEY; CDR2 reads SMNVEV (reference sequence). The CDR3 is 16 amino acids. CDR3 amino acids: CASSLPGQGNPGELFF. CDR3 bases: TGTGCCAGCAGCCTGCCGGGACAGGGGAATCCCGGGGAGCTGTTTTTT.

This chain's CDR3 is CASSPTATYYGYTF. CDR3 DNA sequence: TGTGCCAGCTCACCGACAGCCACCTACTATGGCTACACCTTC. The chain combines TRBV18 with TRBJ1-2, with D possibly being TRBD1 (5 bases). From germline, CDR1 is KGHSH and CDR2 LQKENI. Trimming stripped 3 bases from V and 3 bases from J, with 11 bases between. This CDR3 has 14 residues.

The gene calls are TRBV11-2 and TRBJ2-7; D may be TRBD1 or TRBD2 (5 bases each). The CDR3 sequence is 15 residues long. CDR1 is SGHAT, CDR2 FQNNGV, per germline. Trimming shortened V by 5 bases and J by 6 bases, and 20 bases separated the two germline ends. The CDR3 DNA is TGTGCCAGCAGCCACCCGCGAGGGGTTTATGGCGAGCAGTACTTC. Encoded protein: CASSHPRGVYGEQYF.

The V and J genes are TRBV5-1 and TRBJ2-7; 9 bases are shared with TRBD2. The trim removed 7 bases at V and 3 bases at J, leaving 8 bases unmatched. Germline CDR1 and CDR2: SGHRS and YFSETQ. The CDR3 contains 14 residues. CDR3 protein: CASGLAGPGYEQYF. CDR3 in DNA: TGCGCCAGCGGTCTAGCGGGACCTGGCTACGAGCAGTACTTC.